This entry describes one TCR beta chain. The data are from a study of T cell changes during pregnancy in multiple sclerosis. V lost 2 bases, J lost 4 bases, and 16 bases lay in between. Germline V lookup: CDR1 LGHNA, CDR2 YSLEER. The CDR3 is 16 residues long. Generated by immunoSEQ multiplex PCR, the TCRdb table keeps only in-frame clones and is missing some. The repertoire holds tens of thousands of clones, with roughly 92% as singletons. The material sequenced was peripheral blood, taken after pregnancy. This clonotype originated in a female donor in good health, enrolled as a control in a pregnancy study. The V call is TRBV4-3, the J call TRBJ2-3; perhaps TRBD2 as D (7 bases). CDR3 residues: CASSQSSGGLADTQYF. DNA of the CDR3: TGCGCCAGCAGCCAATCCTCCGGGGGGCTCGCAGATACGCAGTATTTT.